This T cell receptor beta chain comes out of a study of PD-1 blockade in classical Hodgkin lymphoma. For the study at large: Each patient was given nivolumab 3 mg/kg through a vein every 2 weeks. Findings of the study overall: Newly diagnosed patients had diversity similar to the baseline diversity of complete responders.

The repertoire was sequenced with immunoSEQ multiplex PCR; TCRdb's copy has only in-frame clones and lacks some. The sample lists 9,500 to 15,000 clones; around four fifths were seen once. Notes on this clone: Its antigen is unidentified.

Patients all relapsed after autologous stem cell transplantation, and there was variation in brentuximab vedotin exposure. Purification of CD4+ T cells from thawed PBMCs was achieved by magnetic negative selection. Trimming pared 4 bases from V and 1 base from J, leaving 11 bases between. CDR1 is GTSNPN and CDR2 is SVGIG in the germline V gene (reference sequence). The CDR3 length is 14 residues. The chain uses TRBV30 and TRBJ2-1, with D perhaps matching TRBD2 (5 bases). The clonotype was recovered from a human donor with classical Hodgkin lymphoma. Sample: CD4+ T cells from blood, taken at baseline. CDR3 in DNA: TGTGCCTGGACAGTCCGGACTTCCTACAATGAGCAGTTCTTC. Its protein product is CAWTVRTSYNEQFF.